This paragraph reports one TCR beta chain. The antigen is not known. Researchers amplified the TCR beta CDR3 regions from RNA transcripts. Researchers ran a first-round RT-PCR on the TCR CDR3 using the HTBI primer set. TCRdb ran MiXCR on the multiplex PCR reads and lists one entry per CDR3 protein. The sample yields 370,000 or so distinct CDR3 sequences, roughly 14% seen once. The sample belongs to a study of T cells in Graves' hyperthyroidism and ophthalmopathy. Regarding the study as a whole: In blood, most of the thyroid clonotypes expanded above 0.001 were also present.

When hyperthyroidism was first diagnosed, the blood sample was taken, preceding any ophthalmopathy symptoms. This CDR3 contains 13 residues. Germline loops: CDR1 DFQATT, CDR2 SNEGSKA (reference sequence). Trimming cost V 4 bases and J 3 bases, with 13 bases left between them. The TCR comes from a man aged 25 to 40 with Graves' hyperthyroidism that later progressed to Graves' ophthalmopathy. Sequencing was performed on blood. This sequence joins TRBV20-1 and TRBJ2-7; no definite D call. CDR3 protein: CSATGPLGYEQYF. The CDR3 DNA follows: TGCAGTGCTACCGGGCCGTTAGGCTACGAGCAGTACTTC.